This TCR beta chain was identified in a study of Graves' ophthalmopathy and Graves' hyperthyroidism. Researchers took RNA transcripts and amplified TCR beta CDR3 regions from them. RT-PCR in the first round used HTBI primers; a second-round multiplex PCR followed. TCRdb itself ran the multiplex PCR reads through MiXCR, one entry per CDR3 protein. The sample lists 300,000 to 400,000 distinct CDR3 sequences; about a sixth were seen once. Orbital computed tomography, together with clinical symptoms, serum thyroxine, TRAb and thyroid ultrasound, was used for diagnosis. This clonotype was counted between two and nine times. The clonotype was recovered from an adult man with Graves' ophthalmopathy. The sequenced sample consisted of peripheral blood.

This CDR3 is CASSPQNLRNTGELFF. Written as DNA, the CDR3 is TGTGCCAGCTCACCACAGAATCTGAGGAACACCGGGGAGCTGTTTTTT. This sequence joins TRBV18 and TRBJ2-2, with D uncertain. The germline V gene encodes CDR1 KGHSH and CDR2 LQKENI. The CDR3 is made up of 16 amino acids. The V end lost 1 base, the J end lost 1 base, and 10 bases lay between the germline ends.